The T cell receptor (beta chain) described here comes from a study of blood T cell repertoires in COVID-19. About the research overall: Spain, Italy and the United States supplied samples that represented acute and convalescent COVID-19. T cells, B-cell-depleted T cells, or PBMCs provided the cDNA or gDNA that served as material.

Germline assignment: CDR1 SQVTM and CDR2 ANQGSEA. V was shortened by 4 bases and J by 7 bases, with 10 bases between the two germline ends. CDR3 length: 12 amino acids. In the authors' methods: Estimates of nucleated cell counts were drawn from the amplification of reference gene primers. The assay was immunoSEQ multiplex PCR, and TCRdb's table has in-frame clones only and misses some. D and trimming were read from the DNA, whereas the V and J calls and clone size are those reported in that table. The data show approximately 94,000 clones, 88% seen once. Sample: peripheral blood. The chain uses TRBV29-1 and TRBJ1-4; unclear D gene. The TCR was taken from an older woman with acute or convalescent COVID-19. The CDR3 bases are TGCAGCGTTGGGGATGAGGGTGAAAAACTGTTTTTT. Amino acids: CSVGDEGEKLFF.